This TCR beta chain was captured in a study of T cells in women clearing cervical HPV infection. Study context: HLA type could not be excluded as a confounder. General study findings and limits: TRBV6-7 relative abundance averaged approximately 0.1% in cases and 0.15% to 0.2% in controls.

Points on this clone: Its cognate antigen is unknown. The CDR3 end lies 3 residues beyond the end of the read and is filled in from the germline J gene.

Germline lookup yields CDR1 SNHLY and CDR2 FYNNEI. Trimming removed 1 base from V and 12 bases from J; junction bases left unmatched: 5. The CDR3 is 14 amino acids. Each participant carried one incident cervical HPV16 infection only. immunoSEQ multiplex PCR used an average of roughly 1,100 ng genomic DNA. Sequenced by immunoSEQ multiplex PCR; TCRdb stores in-frame clones only, minus some. The sample yields under 20,000 clones, of which the top ten take up around 3%. The source material was blood buffy coat. The rearrangement uses TRBV2 and TRBJ1-6; the match to TRBD1 covers 8 bases. This clonotype originated in a woman between 18 and 70 years old with a cervical HPV16 infection that either progressed to CIN3+ or cleared (not recorded which). The sequenced part of the CDR3 DNA is TGTGCCAGCAGTGAAGGGTCAGGGGGCAGACCC. Its translation is CASSEGSGGRP. The complete CDR3 reads CASSEGSGGRPLHF. The full variable domain, rest sourced from reference TRBV2 and TRBJ1-6, is EPEVTQTPSHQVTQMGQEVILRCVPISNHLYFYWYRQILGQKVEFLVSFYNNEISEKSEIFDDQFSVERPDGSNFTLKIRSTKLEDSAMYFCASSEGSGGRPLHFGNGTRLTVT.